The clone carrying this TCR beta chain has at least ten counts. Antigen: not known. The record originates from a study of T cells in Graves' hyperthyroidism and ophthalmopathy. Study information: Any treatment followed the collection of peripheral blood at initial diagnosis. Overall study findings and caveats: A model built on 13 V-J features separated ophthalmopathy from stable hyperthyroidism. The model identified upcoming ophthalmopathy a median roughly 6 months ahead of onset.

RNA transcripts were the template for amplifying TCR beta CDR3 regions. The study used the HTBI primer set for a first-round RT-PCR of the TCR CDR3. TCRdb redid the calling of the multiplex PCR reads with MiXCR, one entry per CDR3 protein. The table includes a few hundred thousand distinct CDR3 sequences, 13% to 15% detected once. This CDR3 contains 15 residues. Trimming shortened V by 4 bases and J by 0 bases, and 10 bases separated the two germline ends. In germline, CDR1 is SEHNR, CDR2 FQNEAQ (reference sequence). The study included ophthalmopathy patients with Clinical Activity Score at least 3, NOSPECS grade at least 4 and duration under 3 months.

Sequencing used blood. The clonotype comes from a woman aged 55-70 years with Graves' ophthalmopathy. The chain joins TRBV7-9 to TRBJ2-1; D is possibly TRBD1 (5 bases). The CDR3 sequence: CASSSTESSYNEQFF. CDR3 sequence (DNA): TGTGCCAGCAGCTCGACAGAGAGCTCCTACAATGAGCAGTTCTTC. Filled out from reference TRBV7-9 and TRBJ2-1, the complete variable domain reads DTGVSQNPRHKITKRGQNVTFRCDPISEHNRLYWYRQTLGQGPEFLTYFQNEAQLEKSRLLSDRFSAERPKGSFSTLEIQRTEQGDSAMYLCASSSTESSYNEQFFGPGTRLTVL.